These 10 T cell receptor beta chains were all obtained from the same sample, sequenced in a study of blood T cell repertoires in COVID-19. The data were produced by immunoSEQ multiplex PCR, yet TCRdb's version contains in-frame clones alone and is incomplete. The table lists 250,000 or so clones, about 84% of them singletons. Source material: PBMCs or T cells enriched from blood (not recorded which). Receptors originate from a woman in her 50s who had recovered from COVID-19.

Concerning this clone itself: Other DNA variants within this sample encode the same CDR3. This sequence joins TRBV7-2 and TRBJ1-5; TRBD1 aligns across 8 bases. CDR3 length equals 15 residues. J gave up 1 base and V 5 bases, and 4 bases lay outside the gene matches. Germline CDR1 is SGHTA and CDR2 is FQGNSA. In DNA, the CDR3 is TGTGCCAGCAGCCTTCAGGGGGCCAGCAATCAGCCCCAGCATTTT. Translating it yields CASSLQGASNQPQHF. Looking up the rest from reference TRBV7-2 and TRBJ1-5 gives the full variable domain: GAGVSQSPSNKVTEKGKDVELRCDPISGHTALYWYRQSLGQGLEFLIYFQGNSAPDKSGLPSDRFSAERTGGSVSTLTIQRTQQEDSAVYLCASSLQGASNQPQHFGDGTRLSIL.

The CDR3, as DNA: TGTGCCCACACCCAGCGGGGAAGCACAGATACGCAGTATTTT. Its protein is CAHTQRGSTDTQYF. The chain carries TRBV5-4 and TRBJ2-3; 7 bases match TRBD2. The V and J ends lost 10 bases and 0 bases, in that order; junction bases with no gene match: 8. Germline V gene data show CDR1 as SGHNT and CDR2 as YYREEE (reference sequence). The CDR3 totals 14 residues.

The sample holds a few counts of this clone. The chain links TRBV28 to TRBJ1-1, with D possibly matching TRBD1 (6 bases). The CDR3 extends over 12 amino acids. CDR1 and CDR2 (germline): MDHEN, SYDVKM. With 6 bases removed from V and 6 bases from J, the gap between germline ends came to 11 bases. In DNA form, the CDR3 reads TGTGCCAGCAGCTTACAGGGATCTGAAGCTTTCTTT. Translating gives CASSLQGSEAFF.

This clone appeared a single time. V is TRBV4-1 and J is TRBJ2-1; the match to TRBD2 covers 16 bases. The V segment lost 4 bases and the J segment 2 bases; nucleotides outside the gene matches: 2. Germline CDR1 and CDR2: MGHRA and YSYEKL. The CDR3 totals 17 residues. CDR3 in amino acids: CASSRGLAGGPYNEQFF. In DNA form, the CDR3 reads TGCGCCAGCAGCCGGGGACTAGCGGGAGGGCCCTACAATGAGCAGTTCTTC.

In this sample, this clone turned up a few times. The V and J genes are TRBV5-1 and TRBJ1-3; perhaps TRBD1 as D (6 bases). Germline V CDR1 and CDR2: SGHRS, YFSETQ. V gave up 4 bases and J gave up 4 bases, with 15 bases separating them. The CDR3 has 15 residues. CDR3 loop: CASSPGHPRGNTIYF. The CDR3 bases are TGCGCCAGCAGCCCGGGACACCCTAGGGGAAACACCATATATTTT.

In its sample, this clone was seen once. The chain employs TRBV7-3 and TRBJ2-2; D possibly corresponds to TRBD2 (6 bases). V lost 6 bases to trimming and J lost 0 bases, with 14 bases between them. This CDR3 spans 16 amino acids. Germline CDR1 and CDR2: SGHTA and FQGTGA. This CDR3 is CASRSNPGANTGELFF. As DNA, the CDR3 is TGTGCCAGCAGATCCAATCCGGGGGCGAACACCGGGGAGCTGTTTTTT.

Comments on this clone: Other DNA variants within this sample encode the same CDR3. This rearrangement joins TRBV11-2 to TRBJ2-1; D is undetermined. The CDR3 has 13 residues. The V and J ends lost 1 base and 5 bases respectively, with 6 bases between them. Germline CDR1 is SGHAT and CDR2 is FQNNGV. The CDR3 reads CASSLGLNNEQFF. The CDR3 DNA follows: TGTGCCAGCAGCTTAGGACTCAACAATGAGCAGTTCTTC. Supplemented by reference TRBV11-2 and TRBJ2-1, the full variable domain reads EAGVAQSPRYKIIEKRQSVAFWCNPISGHATLYWYQQILGQGPKLLIQFQNNGVVDDSQLPKDRFSAERLKGVDSTLKIQPAKLEDSAVYLCASSLGLNNEQFFGPGTRLTVL.

The rearrangement links TRBV30 to TRBJ1-2; D gene ambiguous. The CDR3 spans 13 residues. Trimming stripped 5 bases from V and 0 bases from J, with 10 bases between. In germline, CDR1 is GTSNPN, CDR2 SVGIG (reference sequence). In DNA form, the CDR3 reads TGTGCCTGGTCCCCTATAGCTAACTATGGCTACACCTTC. The encoded protein is CAWSPIANYGYTF.

This clone occurred a few times. V gene TRBV10-3 combines with J gene TRBJ2-2; the D gene is possibly TRBD1 (6 bases). Looked up from germline, CDR1 is ENHRY and CDR2 is SYGVKD. The V end lost 4 bases, the J end lost 5 bases, and 8 bases lay between the germline ends. The CDR3 has 13 residues. CDR3 DNA sequence: TGTGCCATCAGTGTCCAGGGGACCGGGGAGCTGTTTTTT. It codes for CAISVQGTGELFF.

The chain recombines TRBV29-1 with TRBJ1-3; D gene ambiguous. The length of the CDR3 is 14 residues. V lost 1 base, J lost 4 bases, and 11 bases lay in between. CDR1 and CDR2 (germline): SQVTM, ANQGSEA. CDR3 sequence: CSVEAGSGGNTIYF. CDR3 coding DNA: TGCAGCGTTGAAGCAGGATCAGGAGGAAACACCATATATTTT.